This T cell receptor beta chain is from a study of blood T cell repertoires in COVID-19. The overall study: From T cells, B-cell-depleted T cells, or PBMCs came the material, which was cDNA or gDNA.

The CDR3 has 14 amino acids. With V trimmed by 9 bases and J by 0 bases, 5 bases remained unmatched. Germline CDR1 reads MDHEN; CDR2 reads SYDVKM. Clones were sequenced by immunoSEQ multiplex PCR, and TCRdb holds only the in-frame ones, with some missing. The table records tens of thousands of clones, about 91% of them present only once. This clonotype originated in a human donor with active COVID-19. The donor label of this sample is uncertain. The material sequenced was peripheral blood. The gene calls are TRBV28 and TRBJ1-5; 7 bases are shared with TRBD1. The CDR3 DNA sequence: TGTGCCAGTTGGGGACAGCCTAGCAATCAGCCCCAGCATTTT. It encodes CASWGQPSNQPQHF. Full variable domain (rest looked up from reference TRBV28 and TRBJ1-5): DVKVTQSSRYLVKRTGEKVFLECVQDMDHENMFWYRQDPGLGLRLIYFSYDVKMKEKGDIPEGYSVSREKKERFSLILESASTNQTSMYLCASWGQPSNQPQHFGDGTRLSIL.